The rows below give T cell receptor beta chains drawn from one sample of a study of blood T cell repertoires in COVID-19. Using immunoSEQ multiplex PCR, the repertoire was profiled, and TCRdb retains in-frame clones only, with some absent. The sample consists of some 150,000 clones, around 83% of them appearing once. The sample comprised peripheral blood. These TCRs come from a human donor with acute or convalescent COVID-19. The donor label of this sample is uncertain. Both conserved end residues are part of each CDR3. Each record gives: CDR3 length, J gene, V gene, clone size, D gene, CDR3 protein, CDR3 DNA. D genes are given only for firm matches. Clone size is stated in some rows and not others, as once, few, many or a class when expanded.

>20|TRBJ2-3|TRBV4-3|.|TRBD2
CASSQEPTSGRAGITDTQYF
TGCGCCAGCAGCCAAGAGCCGACTAGCGGGAGGGCCGGTATCACAGATACGCAGTATTTT
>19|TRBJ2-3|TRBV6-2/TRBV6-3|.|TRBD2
CASSYVRGTSGGFTDTQYF
TGTGCCAGCAGTTACGTCCGTGGGACTAGCGGAGGATTCACAGATACGCAGTATTTT
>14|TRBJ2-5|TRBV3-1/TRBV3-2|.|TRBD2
CASSQERGLETQYF
TGTGCCAGCAGCCAAGAGCGGGGGTTGGAGACCCAGTACTTC
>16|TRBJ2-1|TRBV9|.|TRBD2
CASSDIRASGVNEQFF
TGTGCCAGCAGCGATATCCGGGCCAGCGGGGTCAATGAGCAGTTCTTC
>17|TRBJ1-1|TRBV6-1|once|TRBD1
CASSEGGTGGGQTEAFF
TGTGCCAGCAGTGAAGGCGGGACAGGGGGCGGGCAGACTGAAGCTTTCTTT
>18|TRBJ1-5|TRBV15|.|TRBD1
CATSRFGGRQGAGQPQHF
TGTGCCACCAGCAGATTTGGGGGGAGACAGGGGGCCGGTCAGCCCCAGCATTTT
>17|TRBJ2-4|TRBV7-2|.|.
CASSLGQFLGAKNIQYF
TGTGCCAGCAGCTTAGGACAGTTTCTCGGGGCCAAAAACATTCAGTACTTC
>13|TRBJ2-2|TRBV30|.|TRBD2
CAWRGLAGGELFF
TGTGCCTGGAGGGGACTAGCCGGTGGGGAGCTGTTTTTT
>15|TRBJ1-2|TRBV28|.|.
CASSFGKNSNYGYTF
TGTGCCAGCAGTTTCGGGAAGAACTCTAACTATGGCTACACCTTC
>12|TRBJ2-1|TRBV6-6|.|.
CASSPTYNEQFF
TGTGCCAGCAGCCCCACCTACAATGAGCAGTTCTTC
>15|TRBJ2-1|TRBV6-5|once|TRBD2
CASSRELLAGVGQFF
TGTGCCAGCAGTCGCGAGTTACTAGCGGGAGTGGGACAGTTCTTC